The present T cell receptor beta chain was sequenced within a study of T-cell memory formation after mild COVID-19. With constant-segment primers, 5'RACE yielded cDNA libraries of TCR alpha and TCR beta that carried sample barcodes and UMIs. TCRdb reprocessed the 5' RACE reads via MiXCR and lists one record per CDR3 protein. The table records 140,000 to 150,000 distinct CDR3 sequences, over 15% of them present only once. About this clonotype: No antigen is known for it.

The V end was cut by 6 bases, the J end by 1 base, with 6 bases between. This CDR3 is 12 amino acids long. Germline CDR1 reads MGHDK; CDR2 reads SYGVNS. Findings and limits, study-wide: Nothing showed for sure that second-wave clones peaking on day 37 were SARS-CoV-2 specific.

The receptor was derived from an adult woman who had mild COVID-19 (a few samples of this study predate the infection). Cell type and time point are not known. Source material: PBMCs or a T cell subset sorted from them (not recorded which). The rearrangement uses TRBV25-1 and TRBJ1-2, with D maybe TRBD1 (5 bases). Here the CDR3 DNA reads TGTGCCAGCAGGCAGGGTAACTATGGCTACACCTTC. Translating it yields CASRQGNYGYTF.